This T cell receptor (beta chain) originates from a study of blood T cell repertoires in COVID-19. CDR3 length: 15 residues. Trimming removed 6 bases from V and 4 bases from J, with 16 bases in between. Germline CDR1 MDHEN, CDR2 SYDVKM. The assay was immunoSEQ multiplex PCR, and TCRdb's table has in-frame clones only and misses some. The data show around 260,000 clones, about 90% seen once. The TCR sequence derives from a woman between 50 and 59 years old with acute or convalescent COVID-19. Material: peripheral blood. V gene TRBV28 combines with J gene TRBJ1-5; TRBD1 is a possible D gene (6 bases). In nucleotides, the CDR3 is TGTGCCAGCAGGTTGGGAGGGGGAGGTAATCAGCCCCAGCATTTT. Protein: CASRLGGGGNQPQHF.